Listed below are T cell receptor beta chains from one sample, sequenced in a study of control samples from healthy donors and cancer patients. TCRdb's copy holds only in-frame clones and misses some; the assay was immunoSEQ multiplex PCR. This table holds 120,000 or so clones, roughly 91% found once. Specimen: PBMCs. The receptors were gathered from a man aged 50-60 years with head and neck cancer. Both conserved end residues are part of each CDR3. A D gene is named only where the DNA matches it firmly. Clone sizes are given selectively: once, few, many, or a class where the clone is expanded.

j_gene: TRBJ1-2
abundance: .
v_gene: TRBV5-1
d_gene: TRBD1
CDR3aa: CASSLDAGTGKGGYTF
CDR3nt: TGCGCCAGCAGCTTGGATGCCGGGACAGGGAAAGGAGGCTACACCTTC

j_gene: TRBJ1-5
abundance: .
v_gene: TRBV5-6
d_gene: .
CDR3aa: CASSLGDGGGQPQHF
CDR3nt: TGTGCCAGCAGCTTGGGCGACGGGGGCGGTCAGCCCCAGCATTTT

j_gene: TRBJ1-2
abundance: .
v_gene: TRBV7-9
d_gene: .
CDR3aa: CASSLDPGYGYTF
CDR3nt: TGTGCCAGCAGCTTAGACCCCGGCTATGGCTACACCTTC

j_gene: TRBJ2-2
abundance: .
v_gene: TRBV6-2/TRBV6-3
d_gene: .
CDR3aa: CASSFTYRTQNTGELFF
CDR3nt: TGTGCCAGCAGTTTTACTTACCGGACCCAGAACACCGGGGAGCTGTTTTTT

j_gene: TRBJ2-1
abundance: .
v_gene: TRBV5-6
d_gene: .
CDR3aa: CASSLDGTVWNEQFF
CDR3nt: TGTGCCAGCAGCTTAGACGGAACCGTCTGGAATGAGCAGTTCTTC

j_gene: TRBJ1-4
abundance: .
v_gene: TRBV18
d_gene: .
CDR3aa: CASSPRSDRGYEKLFF
CDR3nt: TGTGCCAGCTCACCACGGAGCGACAGAGGGTATGAAAAACTGTTTTTT

j_gene: TRBJ1-2
abundance: once
v_gene: TRBV30
d_gene: TRBD1
CDR3aa: CAWIARQGSSYGYTF
CDR3nt: TGTGCCTGGATTGCCCGACAGGGAAGCAGCTATGGCTACACCTTC

j_gene: TRBJ2-4
abundance: .
v_gene: TRBV13
d_gene: .
CDR3aa: CASSFGLAKNIQYF
CDR3nt: TGTGCCAGCAGCTTCGGACTAGCCAAAAACATTCAGTACTTC

j_gene: TRBJ2-7
abundance: few
v_gene: TRBV28
d_gene: .
CDR3aa: CASSLRVENEQYF
CDR3nt: TGTGCCAGCAGTTTAAGGGTTGAGAACGAGCAGTACTTC

j_gene: TRBJ1-1
abundance: .
v_gene: TRBV5-4
d_gene: TRBD1
CDR3aa: CASSDNRGFDFDREAFF
CDR3nt: TGTGCCAGCAGCGATAACAGGGGCTTCGATTTCGATCGAGAAGCTTTCTTT

j_gene: TRBJ1-2
abundance: .
v_gene: TRBV4-2
d_gene: .
CDR3aa: CASSQGQGSYGYTF
CDR3nt: TGTGCCAGCAGCCAAGGCCAGGGTTCCTATGGCTACACCTTC

j_gene: TRBJ2-1
abundance: .
v_gene: TRBV7-9
d_gene: TRBD2
CDR3aa: CASGLAGGDEQFF
CDR3nt: TGTGCCAGCGGCCTAGCGGGGGGAGATGAGCAGTTCTTC

j_gene: TRBJ2-7
abundance: .
v_gene: TRBV19
d_gene: TRBD2
CDR3aa: CASKRSGGSSYEQYF
CDR3nt: TGTGCCAGTAAACGATCCGGGGGGAGCTCCTACGAGCAGTACTTC

j_gene: TRBJ1-5
abundance: once
v_gene: TRBV19
d_gene: TRBD1
CDR3aa: CASTMGTGGQPQHF
CDR3nt: TGTGCCAGTACCATGGGGACAGGGGGCCAGCCCCAGCATTTT

j_gene: TRBJ2-1
abundance: .
v_gene: TRBV6-2/TRBV6-3
d_gene: .
CDR3aa: CASSYSRPSDEQFF
CDR3nt: TGTGCCAGCAGTTACTCGAGGCCTAGTGATGAGCAGTTCTTC

j_gene: TRBJ1-2
abundance: .
v_gene: TRBV24-1
d_gene: .
CDR3aa: CATSDLGDGYTF
CDR3nt: TGTGCCACCAGTGATTTGGGGGACGGCTACACCTTC

j_gene: TRBJ1-2
abundance: .
v_gene: TRBV7-6
d_gene: TRBD1
CDR3aa: CASSPTPRQGYGYTF
CDR3nt: TGTGCCAGCAGCCCAACCCCCAGACAGGGTTATGGCTACACCTTC

j_gene: TRBJ2-7
abundance: .
v_gene: TRBV28
d_gene: TRBD1
CDR3aa: CASSLDRDRVFVTYEQYF
CDR3nt: TGTGCCAGCAGTTTAGATCGGGACAGGGTATTCGTGACCTACGAGCAGTACTTC

j_gene: TRBJ2-3
abundance: few
v_gene: TRBV5-1
d_gene: .
CDR3aa: CASSLSGAARTDTQYF
CDR3nt: TGCGCCAGCAGCTTATCCGGGGCTGCCCGCACAGATACGCAGTATTTT

j_gene: TRBJ2-1
abundance: .
v_gene: TRBV2
d_gene: .
CDR3aa: CASVQGGPNEQFF
CDR3nt: TGTGCCAGCGTGCAGGGGGGGCCCAATGAGCAGTTCTTC

j_gene: TRBJ2-7
abundance: .
v_gene: TRBV20-1
d_gene: .
CDR3aa: CSARLPYEQYF
CDR3nt: TGCAGTGCTAGACTACCTTACGAGCAGTACTTC

j_gene: TRBJ2-3
abundance: .
v_gene: TRBV6-5
d_gene: TRBD2
CDR3aa: CASSPGLAGRLQYF
CDR3nt: TGTGCCAGCAGTCCCGGACTAGCGGGGAGGTTGCAGTATTTT

j_gene: TRBJ2-6
abundance: .
v_gene: TRBV28
d_gene: .
CDR3aa: CASSSTGSGANVLTF
CDR3nt: TGTGCCAGCAGCAGCACAGGTTCCGGGGCCAACGTCCTGACTTTC

j_gene: TRBJ2-1
abundance: .
v_gene: TRBV5-1
d_gene: .
CDR3aa: CASSSYLTQPTNEQFF
CDR3nt: TGCGCCAGCAGCTCCTACTTAACCCAACCTACTAATGAGCAGTTCTTC

j_gene: TRBJ2-3
abundance: .
v_gene: TRBV18
d_gene: .
CDR3aa: CASSRLPNRGTVSTDTQYF
CDR3nt: TGTGCCAGCTCAAGACTCCCCAACCGTGGAACAGTGAGCACAGATACGCAGTATTTT

j_gene: TRBJ2-7
abundance: .
v_gene: TRBV20-1
d_gene: .
CDR3aa: CSASPGYEQYF
CDR3nt: TGCAGTGCTAGTCCAGGTTACGAGCAGTACTTC

j_gene: TRBJ2-5
abundance: .
v_gene: TRBV4-2
d_gene: TRBD2
CDR3aa: CASSPGIGGGASETQYF
CDR3nt: TGTGCCAGCAGCCCGGGGATCGGCGGGGGGGCCTCAGAGACCCAGTACTTC

j_gene: TRBJ2-5
abundance: .
v_gene: TRBV6-2/TRBV6-3
d_gene: TRBD1
CDR3aa: CASSPWTGEETQYF
CDR3nt: TGTGCCAGCAGTCCCTGGACAGGGGAAGAGACCCAGTACTTC

j_gene: TRBJ1-3
abundance: .
v_gene: TRBV7-9
d_gene: .
CDR3aa: CASSFTGPGNTIYF
CDR3nt: TGTGCCAGCAGCTTTACAGGGCCTGGAAACACCATATATTTT

j_gene: TRBJ1-2
abundance: .
v_gene: TRBV28
d_gene: TRBD1
CDR3aa: CASRGNRGLAGRPNGYTF
CDR3nt: TGTGCCAGCAGGGGAAACAGGGGGCTCGCCGGGCGGCCGAATGGCTACACCTTC

j_gene: TRBJ1-3
abundance: .
v_gene: TRBV7-8
d_gene: .
CDR3aa: CASSLTPAKAGNTIYF
CDR3nt: TGTGCCAGCAGCTTAACCCCGGCAAAAGCTGGAAACACCATATATTTT

j_gene: TRBJ2-5
abundance: .
v_gene: TRBV6-2/TRBV6-3
d_gene: .
CDR3aa: CASSYSGALGDQETQYF
CDR3nt: TGTGCCAGCAGTTACTCGGGGGCCTTAGGGGATCAAGAGACCCAGTACTTC